The next 25 T cell receptor beta chains were all read from a single sample in a study of CD8 T cells in ankylosing spondylitis. Whole-study results and caveats: A TCR beta motif of 8 or 9 highly homologous variants appeared characteristic of ankylosing spondylitis blood.

In TCRdb, the 5' RACE reads were re-called with MiXCR into one record per CDR3 protein. This sample has about 390,000 distinct CDR3 sequences, with around 22% found just once. Their antigens are not known. Sequencing input: blood, either unsorted or a sorted T cell fraction (not recorded which). Receptors originate from a male donor with ankylosing spondylitis.

The rearrangement joins TRBV7-6 to TRBJ2-5, with D uncertain. CDR1 and CDR2 from the germline V gene are SGHVS and FNYEAQ. The CDR3 contains 13 residues. The V gene lost 5 bases and the J gene lost 4 bases, with 11 bases spanning the gap. The DNA for the CDR3 is TGTGCCAGCAGCCCATTAACGGGAGAGACCCAGTACTTC. The encoded protein is CASSPLTGETQYF.

A few counts support this clonotype. V gene TRBV20-1 combines with J gene TRBJ2-7; 9 positions match TRBD2. This CDR3 is 15 amino acids long. Germline V gene lookup returns CDR1 DFQATT and CDR2 SNEGSKA (reference sequence). The V and J ends lost 3 bases and 2 bases, in that order; junction bases with no gene match: 8. DNA for the CDR3: TGCAGTGCTAGTACCGCGGGAGGGGCAACCTACGAGCAGTACTTC. It encodes CSASTAGGATYEQYF.

The gene calls are TRBV29-1 and TRBJ2-7, with 8 positions matching TRBD1. The germline V gene encodes CDR1 SQVTM and CDR2 ANQGSEA. The CDR3 has 13 amino acids. The J segment lost 7 bases and the V segment lost 3 bases, leaving 8 bases of the junction unmatched. The CDR3 DNA reads TGCAGCGTTGATCGGCAGGGGGCAAGGGAGCAGTACTTC. Translation: CSVDRQGAREQYF.

This clonotype was seen many times. The chain links TRBV29-1 to TRBJ2-1; 7 positions match TRBD2. Germline V gives CDR1 SQVTM, CDR2 ANQGSEA. Trimming removed 6 bases from V and 8 bases from J; junction bases left unmatched: 13. CDR3 length: 14 residues. CDR3 protein: CSVVPTREVDEQFF. CDR3 nucleotide sequence: TGCAGCGTGGTCCCAACTCGGGAGGTCGATGAGCAGTTCTTC.

The chain uses TRBV7-9 and TRBJ1-1; D gene ambiguous. This CDR3 is 13 amino acids long. V was shortened by 1 base and J by 4 bases, with 7 bases between the two germline ends. Germline CDR1 SEHNR, CDR2 FQNEAQ (reference sequence). CDR3 in DNA: TGTGCCAGCAGCTTAGAAAGACCCACTGAAGCTTTCTTT. Translated, it gives CASSLERPTEAFF.

This clonotype was found many times. The junction shows a germline mismatch at one end, possibly a read error. The chain recombines TRBV11-2 with TRBJ2-1; possible D gene TRBD1, 5 bases. Germline V gives CDR1 SGHAT, CDR2 FQNNGV. This CDR3 comprises 14 residues. CDR3 DNA sequence: TGTGCCAGCAACTTAAAAGGGGTATCCAATGAGCAGTTCTTC. Its protein is CASNLKGVSNEQFF.

V and J are TRBV7-2 and TRBJ2-1; tentatively, D is TRBD1 or TRBD2 (6 bases each). Trimming removed 5 bases from V and 10 bases from J, with 18 bases in between. Germline V gene lookup returns CDR1 SGHTA and CDR2 FQGNSA. The CDR3 has 14 amino acids. The CDR3 region is CASSINSGGWEQFF. The CDR3 DNA reads TGTGCCAGCAGCATAAACTCCGGGGGCTGGGAGCAGTTCTTC.

The chain joins TRBV12-3 or TRBV12-4 to TRBJ1-5, with D hard to call. The V end was cut by 4 bases, the J end by 1 base, with 8 bases between. The CDR3 has 14 residues. DNA for the CDR3: TGTGCCAGCAGTTCTACACTGAGCAATCAGCCCCAGCATTTT. It is translated as CASSSTLSNQPQHF.

The CDR3 loop is CSAIGRINQPQHF. The DNA for the CDR3 is TGCAGTGCTATCGGCAGGATCAATCAGCCCCAGCATTTT. The genes are TRBV20-1 and TRBJ1-5; D gene uncertain. The CDR3 covers 13 residues. Germline CDR1 DFQATT, CDR2 SNEGSKA (reference sequence). Trimming left V 4 bases short and J 3 bases short, with 10 bases between.

This clonotype appeared a few times. The rearrangement uses TRBV4-1 and TRBJ1-4; D unclear. CDR3 length: 13 residues. V was cut by 3 bases and J by 6 bases, with 8 bases left in between. Germline CDR1 reads MGHRA; CDR2 reads YSYEKL. CDR3 nucleotides: TGCGCCAGCAGCCAGCGGCGAGATGAAAAACTGTTTTTT. This sequence encodes CASSQRRDEKLFF.

The V gene is TRBV10-3, the J gene TRBJ2-7; perhaps TRBD1 as D (5 bases). The CDR3 has 14 amino acids. V was pared by 4 bases and J by 2 bases, with 12 bases between. Germline V gene sequence: CDR1 ENHRY, CDR2 SYGVKD. The CDR3 coding sequence is TGTGCCATCAGTGCGCAGGGAAGCCCCTACGAGCAGTACTTC. This encodes CAISAQGSPYEQYF.

The rearrangement links TRBV18 to TRBJ2-1; 11 positions agree with TRBD2. Germline values: CDR1 KGHSH, CDR2 LQKENI. After removal of 0 bases from V and 10 bases from J, the junction contained 5 bases not matched to a gene. The CDR3 has 15 amino acids. The CDR3 region is CASSPPASGRHEQFF. The DNA of the CDR3 is TGTGCCAGCTCACCACCTGCTAGCGGGAGGCACGAGCAGTTCTTC. The full variable domain, rest sourced from reference TRBV18 and TRBJ2-1, is NAGVMQNPRHLVRRRGQEARLRCSPMKGHSHVYWYRQLPEEGLKFMVYLQKENIIDESGMPKERFSAEFPKEGPSILRIQQVVRGDSAAYFCASSPPASGRHEQFFGPGTRLTVL.

This clonotype came up a few times. The V and J genes are TRBV10-3 and TRBJ1-1; TRBD1 is a possible D gene (5 bases). V lost 5 bases to trimming and J lost 1 base, with 20 bases between them. Germline V gives CDR1 ENHRY, CDR2 SYGVKD. This CDR3 has 17 residues. CDR3 protein: CAISLIPDRRRNTEAFF. The CDR3 DNA follows: TGTGCCATCAGTTTAATCCCTGACAGAAGAAGGAACACTGAAGCTTTCTTT.

V and J are TRBV7-9 and TRBJ2-5; 7 positions agree with TRBD1. From germline, CDR1 is SEHNR and CDR2 FQNEAQ (reference sequence). The CDR3 loop spans 13 amino acids. The junction had 1 base not matched to a gene; V was cut back by 2 bases and J by 4 bases. Here the CDR3 DNA reads TGTGCCAGCAGCTTAACAGGGGCAGAGACCCAGTACTTC. Translating gives CASSLTGAETQYF.

This clonotype was detected only a few times. The gene calls are TRBV7-2 and TRBJ1-1, with D unresolved. From germline, CDR1 is SGHTA and CDR2 FQGNSA. The V and J ends lost 5 bases and 0 bases respectively, with 7 bases between them. The CDR3 is made up of 13 amino acids. DNA for the CDR3: TGTGCCAGCAGCCGGGCCCTGAACACTGAAGCTTTCTTT. It yields the protein CASSRALNTEAFF.

At least ten counts were recorded for this clonotype. This chain links TRBV10-3 with TRBJ1-3; no clear D gene. Germline V CDR1 and CDR2: ENHRY, SYGVKD. The CDR3 length is 15 residues. V was pared by 4 bases and J by 0 bases, with 10 bases between. The CDR3 loop is CAISATKSSGNTIYF. The CDR3 DNA reads as TGTGCCATCAGTGCGACGAAGAGCTCTGGAAACACCATATATTTT.

V is TRBV19 and J is TRBJ2-7, with D tentatively TRBD1 or TRBD2 (6 bases each). Germline V gives CDR1 LNHDA, CDR2 SQIVND (reference sequence). The CDR3 has 15 residues. V was pared by 4 bases and J by 0 bases, with 13 bases between. Here the CDR3 reads CASSTYGGVSYEQYF. The CDR3 region has the DNA TGTGCCAGTAGTACCTACGGGGGCGTCTCCTACGAGCAGTACTTC. The full variable domain, its missing parts supplied by reference TRBV19 and TRBJ2-7, is DGGITQSPKYLFRKEGQNVTLSCEQNLNHDAMYWYRQDPGQGLRLIYYSQIVNDFQKGDIAEGYSVSREKKESFPLTVTSAQKNPTAFYLCASSTYGGVSYEQYFGPGTRLTVT.

This clonotype showed up just a few times. The CDR3 reads CASSTSSGSTDTQYF. The CDR3 DNA reads as TGTGCCAGCAGCACCTCTAGCGGAAGCACAGATACGCAGTATTTT. The J gene is TRBJ2-3, the V gene TRBV11-2; 7 bases agree with TRBD2. Germline V gene sequence: CDR1 SGHAT, CDR2 FQNNGV. This CDR3 contains 15 residues. Germline trimming cut 5 bases from V and 0 bases from J; bases unmatched to any gene: 5.

DNA for the CDR3: TGTGCCAGCAGTTGGGGCGGGACTTCTACCGGGGAGCTGTTTTTT. This encodes CASSWGGTSTGELFF. The chain is built from TRBV27 and TRBJ2-2; a possible D gene is TRBD2 (6 bases). There are 15 residues in the CDR3. Germline V lookup: CDR1 MNHEY, CDR2 SMNVEV (reference sequence). V lost 4 bases and J 5 bases, leaving 14 bases between the germline ends.

The V and J genes are TRBV5-1 and TRBJ2-1; 9 bases agree with TRBD2. V gave up 6 bases and J gave up 9 bases; unmatched junction bases: 13. The CDR3 consists of 15 residues. Germline V lookup: CDR1 SGHRS, CDR2 YFSETQ. The CDR3 DNA sequence: TGCGCCAGCACTCCTAGAGGTAGCGGGAGATCTGAGCAGTTCTTC. As protein: CASTPRGSGRSEQFF. Full variable domain (rest looked up from reference TRBV5-1 and TRBJ2-1): KAGVTQTPRYLIKTRGQQVTLSCSPISGHRSVSWYQQTPGQGLQFLFEYFSETQRNKGNFPGRFSGRQFSNSRSEMNVSTLELGDSALYLCASTPRGSGRSEQFFGPGTRLTVL.

The V and J genes are TRBV6-5 and TRBJ1-1, with a tentative D call TRBD1 (6 bases). Germline V gives CDR1 MNHEY, CDR2 SVGAGI. Trimming shortened V by 0 bases and J by 6 bases, and 14 bases separated the two germline ends. This CDR3 has 15 amino acids. The CDR3 DNA sequence: TGTGCCAGCAGTTACTCGTTAAGGGGGAGGGCTGAAGCTTTCTTT. Translated, it gives CASSYSLRGRAEAFF.

This clonotype was counted between two and nine times. The V call is TRBV6-1, the J call TRBJ2-1; 8 bases fit TRBD1. The germline CDR1 and CDR2 sequences are MNHNS and SASEGT. J was trimmed by 7 bases and V by 9 bases; bases with no gene match: 8. The CDR3 extends over 13 amino acids. The CDR3 loop is CASNRGKLNEQFF. As DNA, the CDR3 is TGTGCCAGTAACAGGGGGAAGTTGAATGAGCAGTTCTTC.

The chain recombines TRBV4-2 with TRBJ1-1, with D unclear. CDR1 and CDR2 (germline): LGHNA, YNFKEQ. This CDR3 comprises 14 residues. Trimming cost V 4 bases and J 1 base, with 10 bases left between them. CDR3 amino acids: CASSRRSQNTEAFF. CDR3 bases: TGTGCCAGCAGCCGAAGAAGTCAGAACACTGAAGCTTTCTTT.

CDR3 region: CASSPGGAGYGTNEKLFF. The CDR3 DNA reads TGTGCCAGCAGTCCTGGGGGTGCAGGGTATGGGACTAATGAAAAACTGTTTTTT. The chain links TRBV28 to TRBJ1-4, with D possibly matching TRBD1 (5 bases). From germline, CDR1 is MDHEN and CDR2 SYDVKM. The CDR3 has 18 amino acids. Trimming removed 5 bases at V and 2 bases at J, with 21 bases between.

This clonotype was counted a few times. The DNA for the CDR3 is TGCAGTGCTGAGACTAGCTCCTACGAGCAGTACTTC. It encodes CSAETSSYEQYF. The V call is TRBV20-1, the J call TRBJ2-7; a weak D match, TRBD2 (6 bases). Germline V gene data show CDR1 as DFQATT and CDR2 as SNEGSKA (reference sequence). The CDR3 is 12 residues long. With 5 bases removed from V and 0 bases from J, the gap between germline ends came to 8 bases.